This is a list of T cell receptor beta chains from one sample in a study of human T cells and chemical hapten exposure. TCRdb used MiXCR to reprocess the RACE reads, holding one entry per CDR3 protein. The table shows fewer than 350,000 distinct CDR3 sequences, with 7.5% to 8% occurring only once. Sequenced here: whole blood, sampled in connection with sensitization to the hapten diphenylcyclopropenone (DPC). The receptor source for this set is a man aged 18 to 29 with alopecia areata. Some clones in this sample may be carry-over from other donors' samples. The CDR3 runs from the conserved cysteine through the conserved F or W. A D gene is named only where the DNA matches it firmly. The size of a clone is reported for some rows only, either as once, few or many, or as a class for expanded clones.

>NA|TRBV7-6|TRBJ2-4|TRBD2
CASSWTSGEGNIQYF
TGTGCCAGCAGCTGGACTAGCGGGGAAGGAAACATTCAGTACTTC
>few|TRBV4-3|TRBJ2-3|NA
CASSQDRTGTDTQYF
TGCGCCAGCAGCCAAGACAGGACAGGCACAGATACGCAGTATTTT
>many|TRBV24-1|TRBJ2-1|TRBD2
CATERGAYNEQFF
TGTGCCACCGAACGGGGGGCCTACAATGAGCAGTTCTTC
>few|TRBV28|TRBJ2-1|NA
CASSRGDRTKENEQFF
TGTGCCAGCAGTAGGGGGGACCGTACGAAGGAGAATGAGCAGTTCTTC
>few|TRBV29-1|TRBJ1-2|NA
CSVQDYGYTF
TGCAGCGTTCAGGACTATGGCTACACCTTC
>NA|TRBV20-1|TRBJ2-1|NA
CSARVRDRYNEQFF
TGCAGTGCTAGAGTCAGGGACCGATACAATGAGCAGTTCTTC
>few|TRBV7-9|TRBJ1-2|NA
CASSPRVGEGFYGYTF
TGTGCCAGCAGCCCCCGGGTTGGGGAGGGCTTCTATGGCTACACCTTC
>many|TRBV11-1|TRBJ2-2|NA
CASSEREHTGELFF
TGTGCCAGCAGCGAAAGGGAGCACACCGGGGAGCTGTTTTTT
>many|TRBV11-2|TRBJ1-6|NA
CASTIGGNGSPLHF
TGTGCCAGCACTATCGGGGGGAACGGGTCACCCCTCCACTTT
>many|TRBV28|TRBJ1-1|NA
CASRPPNTEAFF
TGTGCCAGCAGGCCGCCGAACACTGAAGCTTTCTTT
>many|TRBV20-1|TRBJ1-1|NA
CSARVGAMNTEAFF
TGCAGTGCTAGAGTGGGCGCAATGAACACTGAAGCTTTCTTT
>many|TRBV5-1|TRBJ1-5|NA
CASSRGDGGGNQPQHF
TGCGCCAGCAGCCGCGGCGACGGAGGGGGCAATCAGCCCCAGCATTTT
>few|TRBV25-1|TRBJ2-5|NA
CASSESGPGKETQYF
TGTGCCAGCAGTGAATCCGGGCCAGGCAAAGAGACCCAGTACTTC
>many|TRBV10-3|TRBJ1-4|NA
CAISPGATNEKLFF
TGTGCCATCAGTCCAGGAGCAACTAATGAAAAACTGTTTTTT
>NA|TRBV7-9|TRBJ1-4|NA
CASSASEGGTNEKLFF
TGTGCCAGCAGCGCCTCCGAGGGGGGAACTAATGAAAAACTGTTTTTT